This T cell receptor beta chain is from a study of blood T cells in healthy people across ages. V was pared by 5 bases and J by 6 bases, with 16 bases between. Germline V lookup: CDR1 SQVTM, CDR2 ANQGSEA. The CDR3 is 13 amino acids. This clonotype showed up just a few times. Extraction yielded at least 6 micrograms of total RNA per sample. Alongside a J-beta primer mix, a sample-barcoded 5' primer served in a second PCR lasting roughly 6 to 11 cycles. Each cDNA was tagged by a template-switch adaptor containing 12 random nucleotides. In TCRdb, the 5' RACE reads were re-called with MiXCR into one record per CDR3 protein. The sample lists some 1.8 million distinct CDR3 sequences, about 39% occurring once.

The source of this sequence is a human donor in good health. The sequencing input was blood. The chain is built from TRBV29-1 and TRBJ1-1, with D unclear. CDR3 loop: CSVREGPNPEAFF. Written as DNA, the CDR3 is TGCAGCGTTCGTGAGGGCCCAAACCCTGAAGCTTTCTTT.